This T cell receptor (beta chain) derives from a study of blood T cell repertoires in COVID-19. Study-level information: T cells, B-cell-depleted T cells, or PBMCs provided the cDNA or gDNA that served as material.

In the study's own analysis: Reference gene primer amplification gave nucleated cell count estimates. Generated by immunoSEQ multiplex PCR, the TCRdb table keeps only in-frame clones and is missing some. Clone size and V and J calls were adopted from that table, with D and trimming inferred from the DNA. The data show around 300,000 clones, around 90% seen once. CDR1 is MNHEY, CDR2 SVGAGI, per germline. This CDR3 is built from 14 residues. V shed 6 bases, J shed 6 bases, and the junction held 10 bases outside the gene matches. This chain connects TRBV6-5 to TRBJ1-1, with 7 bases fitting TRBD1. The sequenced sample was peripheral blood. The clonotype comes from a man between 18 and 35 years old with active or convalescent COVID-19. The CDR3 sequence is CASSTGTDSAEAFF. CDR3 sequence (DNA): TGTGCCAGCAGCACCGGGACAGATTCTGCTGAAGCTTTCTTT.